This is a list of T cell receptor beta chains from one sample in a study of blood T cell repertoires in COVID-19. The data were produced by immunoSEQ multiplex PCR, yet TCRdb's version contains in-frame clones alone and is incomplete. The sample holds about 60,000 clones, approximately 90% seen once. Specimen: peripheral blood. These receptors all come from a human donor with active COVID-19. The donor label of this sample is uncertain. Each CDR3 is given without its conserved first and last residue. Each record gives: J gene, V gene, CDR3 protein.

j_call: TRBJ1-4
v_call: TRBV6-1
cdr3_aa: ASSERGGRRNEKLF

j_call: TRBJ2-7
v_call: TRBV6-6
cdr3_aa: ASSSGVEQY

j_call: TRBJ2-3
v_call: TRBV19
cdr3_aa: ASSIVAGGPDTQY

j_call: TRBJ2-1
v_call: TRBV9
cdr3_aa: ASMRGGAYNEQF

j_call: TRBJ2-6
v_call: TRBV5-8
cdr3_aa: ASSSGTLRSGANVLT

j_call: TRBJ2-1
v_call: TRBV6-5
cdr3_aa: ASSPGDHEQF

j_call: TRBJ2-2
v_call: TRBV5-1
cdr3_aa: ASSLAGVLTGELF

j_call: TRBJ1-1
v_call: TRBV7-3
cdr3_aa: ASSRTGGRFSSKTEAF

j_call: TRBJ2-5
v_call: TRBV7-9
cdr3_aa: ASSPGDLDGETQY

j_call: TRBJ1-2
v_call: TRBV5-4
cdr3_aa: ASSLMEGSYT

j_call: TRBJ2-2
v_call: TRBV3-1/TRBV3-2
cdr3_aa: ASSQERLAGGGGTGELF

j_call: TRBJ1-4
v_call: TRBV5-1
cdr3_aa: ASSLTLAGEKLF

j_call: TRBJ2-2
v_call: TRBV13
cdr3_aa: ASSVRGTGPSGELF

j_call: TRBJ1-2
v_call: TRBV7-2
cdr3_aa: ASIRDRVYGYT

j_call: TRBJ1-3
v_call: TRBV30
cdr3_aa: AWSGRRVTGNTIY

j_call: TRBJ1-1
v_call: TRBV7-8
cdr3_aa: ASSLGQMNTEAF

j_call: TRBJ1-2
v_call: TRBV28
cdr3_aa: ASSFGLEDGYT

j_call: TRBJ2-7
v_call: TRBV3-1/TRBV3-2
cdr3_aa: ASSRRGTGGGEQY

j_call: TRBJ2-7
v_call: TRBV19
cdr3_aa: ASSTSGQDFYEQY

j_call: TRBJ1-1
v_call: TRBV2
cdr3_aa: ASNSGQGAGTEAF